This TCR beta chain was identified in a study of post-analysis software for immune sequencing data. A note on this clonotype: The antigen is undetermined.

Every TCR beta cDNA library bore unique molecular identifiers. TCRdb reprocessed the PCR reads via MiXCR and lists one record per CDR3 protein. The table has roughly 670,000 distinct CDR3 sequences, approximately 60% seen once. Germline-derived CDR1 and CDR2 are SGHRS and YFSETQ. The CDR3 has 15 residues. Broader study findings: Five TRBV segments were significantly more frequent in patients than in controls. TRBV5-6, TRBV5-1 and TRBV20-1 were among these segments.

V usage is TRBV5-1 and J usage is TRBJ2-5; tentatively, D is TRBD1 (6 bases). The DNA end favors TRBJ2-7, so the J call may be wrong. Sequenced input: blood. The source of this sequence is a girl aged 2-10 years with multiple sclerosis. For the CDR3, the DNA is TGCGCCAGCAGCTCCACCCCGGGACAAGACTACGAGCAGTACTTC. Encoded protein: CASSSTPGQDYEQYF.